The rows below give T cell receptor beta chains drawn from one sample of a study of CD8 T cells in Susac syndrome. TCRdb called the immunoSEQ multiplex PCR reads again in MiXCR, with one record for every CDR3 protein. Among about 83,000 distinct CDR3 sequences listed, roughly 96% were seen once. The sample comprised CD8+ T cells from PBMCs. The receptor set was obtained from a human donor with Susac syndrome. Each CDR3 is given with its conserved first and last residue.

v_call	j_call	cdr3_aa
TRBV6-2/TRBV6-3	TRBJ2-1	CASSRTSGSYNEQFF
TRBV4-3	TRBJ2-2	CASSADRAITGELFF
TRBV6-5	TRBJ2-2	CASSWDPGGTGELFF
TRBV30	TRBJ2-7	CAWTAGGEEQYF
TRBV9	TRBJ2-1	CASSVAPSGAYNEQFF
TRBV9	TRBJ2-1	CASGGDNEQFF
TRBV5-4	TRBJ1-2	CASSSSPGGYTF
TRBV6-2/TRBV6-3	TRBJ2-2	CASTETGELFF
TRBV11-2	TRBJ2-3	CASSLGYAEGDGSDTQYF
TRBV7-7	TRBJ2-2	CASSGDRAGELFF
TRBV7-8	TRBJ2-7	CASSRDRDRYEQYF
TRBV9	TRBJ2-2	CASSATGGELFF
TRBV18	TRBJ2-1	CASSRHTGTGGKYSNEQFF
TRBV9	TRBJ2-2	CASRNGGGGELFF
TRBV14	TRBJ2-6	CASSYRDITLSGANVLTF
TRBV7-9	TRBJ1-1	CASRHRENTEAFF
TRBV29-1	TRBJ2-2	CSGVGLAGAPGGELFF
TRBV20-1	TRBJ2-1	CSALGGLSYNEQFF
TRBV7-9	TRBJ2-7	CASSSWGFYEQYF
TRBV29-1	TRBJ1-1	CSARTPLDTEAFF
TRBV25-1	TRBJ2-1	CASSDGDEQFF
TRBV29-1	TRBJ2-2	CSVDEEGSTGELFF
TRBV7-6	TRBJ1-1	CASSLADRGETEAFF
TRBV20-1	TRBJ2-1	CSAGGLAGYNEQFF
TRBV20-1	TRBJ2-7	CSPSPGSNPHWQYF
TRBV14	TRBJ2-7	CASSPSGYEQYF
TRBV20-1	TRBJ2-7	CSAIPTENREPYEQYF
TRBV27	TRBJ2-1	CASRSRDYNEQFF